Below are 28 T cell receptor beta chains sequenced from a single sample in a study of metastatic and nonmetastatic thyroid tumors. There were no patients who had received any treatment before thyroid surgery. TCRdb re-analyzed the PCR reads using MiXCR. Here the sample spans approximately 21,000 clones, 28% being singletons. The source material was tumor tissue. The source of these receptors is a male donor with papillary thyroid cancer or a benign thyroid nodule (not recorded which). Some clones in this sample may be carry-over from other donors' samples.

This clone was picked up many times. V gene TRBV18 combines with J gene TRBJ2-3; 8 nucleotides match TRBD2. The CDR3 extends over 16 amino acids. Germline CDR1 reads KGHSH; CDR2 reads LQKENI. V lost 1 base, J lost 4 bases, and 7 bases stayed unmatched. CDR3 loop: CASSPQSGGRADTQYF. The DNA of the CDR3 is TGTGCCAGCTCACCACAAAGCGGGGGTAGGGCAGATACGCAGTATTTT.

This chain joins TRBV11-2 and TRBJ1-3; the D is unclear. CDR1 and CDR2 (germline): SGHAT, FQNNGV. With 5 bases removed from V and 0 bases from J, the gap between germline ends came to 8 bases. This CDR3 is built from 14 residues. CDR3 bases: TGTGCCAGCAGCAGACCCGGCTCTGGAAACACCATATATTTT. Protein product: CASSRPGSGNTIYF.

This clone was seen more than once but under ten times. The gene calls are TRBV27 and TRBJ1-1, with TRBD1 as a possible D gene (6 bases). The CDR3 runs to 15 residues. Looked up from germline, CDR1 is MNHEY and CDR2 is SMNVEV (reference sequence). Trimming cost V 6 bases and J 5 bases, with 19 bases left between them. Here the CDR3 reads CASRRVTRGGTEAFF. As DNA, the CDR3 is TGTGCCAGCAGAAGGGTCACCAGGGGAGGTACTGAAGCTTTCTTT.

V usage is TRBV12-3 or TRBV12-4 and J usage is TRBJ2-2; D perhaps matches TRBD2 (5 bases). The CDR3 contains 16 residues. V lost 3 bases and J lost 5, with 16 bases in between. CDR3 sequence reads: CASSFYGVRMTGELFF. The CDR3 DNA sequence: TGTGCCAGCAGTTTTTACGGGGTTCGTATGACCGGGGAGCTGTTTTTT.

Sample share makes this clone medium-sized. The chain employs TRBV28 and TRBJ1-6, with D unresolved. V was shortened by 6 bases and J by 10 bases, with 16 bases between the two germline ends. The CDR3 loop spans 14 amino acids. The germline gives CDR1 MDHEN, CDR2 SYDVKM. CDR3 in amino acids: CASSQVGEYSPLHF. CDR3 in DNA: TGTGCCAGCAGCCAAGTCGGAGAATACTCACCCCTCCACTTT.

This clone qualifies as medium-sized. The J gene is TRBJ2-7, the V gene TRBV10-3, with TRBD1 identical over 11 bases. The CDR3 has 14 amino acids. Losses at the gene ends were 6 bases for V and 5 bases for J; bases not matched to a gene: 6. Germline-derived CDR1 and CDR2 are ENHRY and SYGVKD. CDR3 DNA: TGTGCCATCAGAAGGACAGGGGGCTCAGACGAGCAGTACTTC. The encoded protein is CAIRRTGGSDEQYF.

Only a few counts were recorded for this clone. This chain links TRBV2 with TRBJ2-2; D not certain. Germline V gene lookup returns CDR1 SNHLY and CDR2 FYNNEI. With 7 bases removed from V and 3 bases from J, the gap between germline ends came to 15 bases. This CDR3 is built from 15 residues. CDR3 sequence: CASNFLRADTGELFF. The CDR3 DNA is TGTGCCAGCAATTTTCTAAGGGCGGACACCGGGGAGCTGTTTTTT.

The chain carries TRBV27 and TRBJ2-7, with D perhaps TRBD2 (6 bases). CDR1 is MNHEY and CDR2 is SMNVEV in the germline V gene (reference sequence). V lost 0 bases to trimming and J lost 6 bases, with 6 bases between them. This CDR3 is 12 amino acids long. The CDR3 sequence: CASSLSRGEQYF. The DNA for the CDR3 is TGTGCCAGCAGTTTATCGCGGGGCGAGCAGTACTTC.

The chain combines TRBV20-1 with TRBJ2-5, with 8 bases identical to TRBD2. There are 13 residues in the CDR3. Germline CDR1 reads DFQATT; CDR2 reads SNEGSKA (reference sequence). V trimming: 8 bases; J trimming: 7 bases; junction bases outside the gene matches: 12. This CDR3 is CSTWASGSRTQYF. The CDR3 nucleotides are TGCAGTACGTGGGCGAGCGGGAGCAGGACCCAGTACTTC.

The chain has TRBV9 and TRBJ2-3; tentatively, D is TRBD2 (6 bases). V was cut by 0 bases and J by 2 bases, with 10 bases left in between. The CDR3 sequence is 15 residues long. In germline, CDR1 is SGDLS, CDR2 YYNGEE. In DNA, the CDR3 is TGTGCCAGCAGCGTAGAGGCGGGAATCACAGATACGCAGTATTTT. Protein: CASSVEAGITDTQYF.

This chain uses TRBV12-3 or TRBV12-4 with TRBJ2-7; D tentatively reads TRBD1 or TRBD2 (7 bases each). Trimming removed 2 bases from V and 2 bases from J, with 16 bases in between. The CDR3 is 16 amino acids. The DNA of the CDR3 is TGTGCCAGCAGTTTACAGGGGGGGACAGTCCCCTACGAGCAGTACTTC. The encoded protein is CASSLQGGTVPYEQYF.

Only a few counts were recorded for this clone. This sequence joins TRBV27 and TRBJ1-4; no definite D call. Germline CDR1 is MNHEY and CDR2 is SMNVEV (reference sequence). The CDR3 contains 15 residues. The ends were cut back, 6 bases at V and 5 bases at J, with 16 bases in the middle. CDR3 protein: CASRSAGSPNEKLFF. The CDR3 DNA follows: TGTGCCAGCAGGTCGGCCGGGAGCCCAAATGAAAAACTGTTTTTT.

The CDR3 DNA reads TGTGCCAGCTCACCTAACCGGGGGCGATCGACCCAGCATTTT. Translation gives CASSPNRGRSTQHF. The rearrangement links TRBV18 to TRBJ1-5; D possibly corresponds to TRBD1 (6 bases). The V gene's germline CDR1 is KGHSH and CDR2 LQKENI. The V and J ends lost 3 bases and 11 bases respectively, with 17 bases between them. This CDR3 has 14 amino acids.

This clone was recorded at least ten times. The V gene is TRBV2, the J gene TRBJ1-1, with D tentatively TRBD1 (5 bases). The CDR3 has 12 amino acids. Per germline, CDR1 SNHLY and CDR2 FYNNEI. Trimming shortened V by 4 bases and J by 5 bases, and 8 bases separated the two germline ends. The CDR3 coding sequence is TGTGCCAGCAGTGTGGGGGTGACTGAAGCTTTCTTT. This translates into CASSVGVTEAFF.

This clone has just a few counts. This chain uses TRBV28 with TRBJ1-1; D may be TRBD1 (6 bases). Germline lookup yields CDR1 MDHEN and CDR2 SYDVKM. The V end was cut by 5 bases, the J end by 3 bases, with 16 bases between. The CDR3 sequence is 15 residues long. CDR3 nucleotides: TGTGCCAGCAGTCCGCGCAGGGGCTTGGACACTGAAGCTTTCTTT. Protein product: CASSPRRGLDTEAFF.

The chain uses TRBV13 and TRBJ2-3; D is unresolved. The V gene's germline CDR1 is PRHDT and CDR2 FYEKMQ (reference sequence). The CDR3 totals 12 residues. V was trimmed by 3 bases and J by 4 bases, leaving 5 bases between them. The CDR3 loop reads CASSFISDTQYF. The CDR3 DNA sequence: TGTGCCAGCAGCTTCATCTCAGATACGCAGTATTTT.

This clone showed up just once. Germline is not matched at one junction end, which may reflect a read error. V and J are TRBV11-3 and TRBJ1-1, with 7 bases matching TRBD1. The V gene's germline CDR1 is SGHNT and CDR2 YENEEA. The CDR3 consists of 13 residues. CDR3 amino acids: CASARSRQGNASF. Here the CDR3 DNA reads TGTGCCAGCGCCAGAAGCCGACAGGGAAACGCTTCCTTT.

This chain links TRBV5-1 with TRBJ1-4, with unresolved D. CDR1 SGHRS and CDR2 YFSETQ come from the germline V gene. The CDR3 covers 13 residues. V was shortened by 6 bases and J by 0 bases, with 6 bases between the two germline ends. The CDR3 DNA follows: TGCGCCAGCAAACAAGCAACTAATGAAAAACTGTTTTTT. The encoded protein is CASKQATNEKLFF.

In regard to this clone: Mismatch with germline at one junction end may stem from a read error. The chain is built from TRBV10-1 and TRBJ2-2; D is possibly TRBD1 (5 bases). Germline V CDR1 and CDR2: WNHNN, SYGVQD (reference sequence). CDR3 size: 14 residues. CDR3 region: CASRYKTDSGQLFF. CDR3 nucleotide sequence: TGCGCCAGCAGATACAAGACAGATTCCGGGCAGCTGTTTTTT.

The V call is TRBV11-1, the J call TRBJ1-6; no clear D gene. With 2 bases removed from V and 3 bases from J, the gap between germline ends came to 5 bases. The CDR3 spans 14 residues. The germline V gene encodes CDR1 SGHAT and CDR2 FQDESV (reference sequence). CDR3 amino acids: CASSLRDYNSPLHF. The DNA for the CDR3 is TGTGCCAGCAGCTTACGTGACTATAATTCACCCCTCCACTTT.

This sequence joins TRBV10-2 and TRBJ2-7; 11 positions agree with TRBD1. Germline-derived CDR1 and CDR2 are WSHSY and SAAADI. The CDR3 is made up of 14 amino acids. V trimming: 8 bases; J trimming: 2 bases; junction bases outside the gene matches: 5. DNA for the CDR3: TGCGCCAGCGGGGGACAGGGGGACACCTACGAGCAGTACTTC. It codes for CASGGQGDTYEQYF.

The table lists this clone with a few counts. This sequence joins TRBV6-1 and TRBJ1-2; tentatively, D is TRBD1 (6 bases). Germline V gene sequence: CDR1 MNHNS, CDR2 SASEGT. V lost 6 bases to trimming and J lost 4 bases, with 15 bases between them. This CDR3 is built from 14 residues. For the CDR3, the DNA is TGTGCCAGCAGCGCTACAGGGAATGGCTATGGCTACACCTTC. Its translation is CASSATGNGYGYTF.

This clone was seen repeatedly, ten times or more. V gene TRBV18 combines with J gene TRBJ2-1; a weak D match, TRBD1 (7 bases). Germline V gives CDR1 KGHSH, CDR2 LQKENI. The CDR3 is 15 residues long. The V gene lost 2 bases and the J gene lost 6 bases, with 14 bases spanning the gap. The CDR3 DNA is TGTGCCAGCTCACCAGATCAGGGGGGCCTCAATGAGCAGTTCTTC. Translation gives CASSPDQGGLNEQFF.

This clone was detected many times. The chain uses TRBV2 and TRBJ1-1; D possibly corresponds to TRBD1 (6 bases). The germline V gene encodes CDR1 SNHLY and CDR2 FYNNEI. V lost 8 bases, J lost 2 bases, and 15 bases lay in between. This CDR3 has 14 amino acids. CDR3 region: CASLPGGGNTEAFF. The DNA for the CDR3 is TGTGCCAGCCTCCCGGGGGGGGGCAACACTGAAGCTTTCTTT. Combining the CDR3 with reference TRBV2 and TRBJ1-1 gives the whole variable domain EPEVTQTPSHQVTQMGQEVILRCVPISNHLYFYWYRQILGQKVEFLVSFYNNEISEKSEIFDDQFSVERPDGSNFTLKIRSTKLEDSAMYFCASLPGGGNTEAFFGQGTRLTVV.

This clone was counted a few times. This chain joins TRBV30 and TRBJ1-2; D remains ambiguous. Trimming left V 0 bases short and J 3 bases short, with 11 bases between. This CDR3 is 14 amino acids long. Germline V CDR1 and CDR2: GTSNPN, SVGIG (reference sequence). The chain's CDR3 is CAWSVGYTHYGYTF. The CDR3 DNA is TGTGCCTGGAGTGTCGGGTACACCCACTATGGCTACACCTTC. Full variable domain (rest looked up from reference TRBV30 and TRBJ1-2): SQTIHQWPATLVQPVGSPLSLECTVEGTSNPNLYWYRQAAGRGLQLLFYSVGIGQISSEVPQNLSASRPQDRQFILSSKKLLLSDSGFYLCAWSVGYTHYGYTFGSGTRLTVV.

The chain employs TRBV25-1 and TRBJ2-6; D remains ambiguous. CDR1 is MGHDK, CDR2 SYGVNS, per germline. CDR3 length: 13 amino acids. Trimming removed 2 bases from V and 2 bases from J, with 1 base in between. The CDR3 spells CASSEAGANVLTF. CDR3 DNA: TGTGCCAGCAGTGAAGCTGGGGCCAACGTCCTGACTTTC.

This sequence joins TRBV24-1 and TRBJ2-1; D possibly uses TRBD1 or TRBD2 (7 bases each). CDR1 and CDR2 (germline): KGHDR, SFDVKD. Between the trimmed V and J ends, which lost 3 bases and 7 bases, there was a span of 21 bases. The CDR3 consists of 17 residues. The CDR3 nucleotides read TGTGCCACCAGTGATCGGGGGGCGAGACAGGGCAAGAATGAGCAGTTCTTC. Its protein product is CATSDRGARQGKNEQFF.

This clone came up many times. The gene calls are TRBV20-1 and TRBJ2-5; TRBD1 might be the D (7 bases). Trimming pared 6 bases from V and 3 bases from J, leaving 20 bases between. Germline-derived CDR1 and CDR2 are DFQATT and SNEGSKA (reference sequence). This CDR3 spans 15 amino acids. The CDR3 coding sequence is TGCAGTGCAAACTCCGACAGGGAGGAGGAAGAGACCCAGTACTTC. It is translated as CSANSDREEEETQYF.